The rows below give T cell receptor beta chains drawn from one sample of a study of cytomegalovirus exposure and HLA in healthy donors. TCRdb's table, derived via immunoSEQ multiplex PCR, lists solely in-frame clones and lacks some. The sample holds around 91,000 clones, over 65% seen once. Specimen: PBMCs. These receptors came from a woman aged 40 to 55 in good health and CMV-seropositive. Both conserved end residues are part of each CDR3. D genes are given only for firm matches. The size of a clone is reported for some rows only, either as once, few or many, or as a class for expanded clones.

TRBJ2-5,16,TRBD2,TRBV19,NA,CASSLVAGESQETQYF,TGTGCCAGTAGTTTGGTAGCGGGAGAGTCCCAAGAGACCCAGTACTTC
TRBJ1-1,13,TRBD1,TRBV2,once,CASDRVGNTEAFF,TGTGCCAGTGACAGGGTGGGGAACACTGAAGCTTTCTTT
TRBJ2-3,18,TRBD1,TRBV9,NA,CASSETPGQGRSTDTQYF,TGTGCCAGCAGCGAGACACCGGGACAGGGGCGAAGCACAGATACGCAGTATTTT
TRBJ1-2,13,NA,TRBV14,NA,CASSPDINYGYTF,TGTGCCAGCAGCCCGGACATTAACTATGGCTACACCTTC
TRBJ1-1,13,NA,TRBV27,NA,CASSTMTGTEAFF,TGTGCCAGCAGTACTATGACGGGGACTGAAGCTTTCTTT
TRBJ2-1,16,NA,TRBV4-1,NA,CASSQDGEAALGEQFF,TGCGCCAGCAGCCAAGACGGGGAAGCCGCCTTAGGTGAGCAGTTCTTC
TRBJ2-7,16,NA,TRBV18,NA,CASSPLETNNYYEQYF,TGTGCCAGCTCACCACTCGAGACCAATAACTACTACGAGCAGTACTTC
TRBJ2-3,13,TRBD1,TRBV28,NA,CASSQGAPNTQYF,TGTGCCAGCAGTCAGGGGGCTCCCAATACGCAGTATTTT
TRBJ2-1,14,TRBD2,TRBV19,NA,CASSTSGRGNEQFF,TGTGCCAGTAGTACTAGCGGGAGGGGAAATGAGCAGTTCTTC
TRBJ2-1,15,NA,TRBV10-3,few,CAISSGLSSYNEQFF,TGTGCCATCAGTAGCGGGTTAAGCTCCTACAATGAGCAGTTCTTC
TRBJ2-3,17,TRBD2,TRBV5-4,NA,CASSLQGLAGRTMTQYF,TGTGCCAGCAGCTTGCAGGGACTAGCGGGTAGAACGATGACGCAGTATTTT
TRBJ2-1,13,TRBD2,TRBV5-4,once,CASSVRLAREQFF,TGTGCCAGCAGCGTGAGACTAGCTAGGGAGCAGTTCTTC
TRBJ2-2,15,TRBD2,TRBV9,NA,CASSVGLAGTGELFF,TGTGCCAGCAGCGTAGGACTAGCGGGAACCGGGGAGCTGTTTTTT
TRBJ2-1,13,NA,TRBV7-9,NA,CASTYEWYNEQFF,TGTGCCAGCACCTACGAGTGGTACAATGAGCAGTTCTTC
TRBJ2-1,15,TRBD2,TRBV9,NA,CASSVRAGDYNEQFF,TGTGCCAGCAGCGTAAGGGCGGGAGACTACAATGAGCAGTTCTTC
TRBJ2-1,17,NA,TRBV4-3,NA,CASSQDAGEISYNEQFF,TGCGCCAGCAGCCAAGACGCAGGGGAGATCTCCTACAATGAGCAGTTCTTC
TRBJ2-1,15,TRBD1,TRBV29-1,few,CSVQAQGGSYNEQFF,TGCAGCGTTCAGGCACAGGGGGGCTCCTACAATGAGCAGTTCTTC
TRBJ2-5,14,NA,TRBV2,NA,CASTRGELGETQYF,TGTGCCAGCACACGCGGGGAGCTTGGAGAGACCCAGTACTTC
TRBJ2-4,15,TRBD1,TRBV29-1,NA,CSAEIDRGQGLIQYF,TGCAGCGCTGAGATCGACAGGGGGCAAGGGTTGATTCAGTACTTC
TRBJ2-7,17,TRBD2,TRBV4-3,NA,CASSQEASGRAALEQYF,TGCGCCAGCAGCCAAGAAGCATCCGGGAGGGCGGCCCTCGAGCAGTACTTC
TRBJ2-1,16,NA,TRBV7-9,few,CASSLGLGNSDNEQFF,TGTGCCAGCAGCTTAGGTCTGGGCAATTCGGACAATGAGCAGTTCTTC
TRBJ2-7,15,NA,TRBV6-1,few,CASSEAPGGAYEQYF,TGTGCCAGCAGTGAAGCCCCCGGGGGTGCTTACGAGCAGTACTTC
TRBJ1-1,14,NA,TRBV27,NA,CASSLWPGGTEAFF,TGTGCCAGCAGTTTATGGCCGGGGGGCACTGAAGCTTTCTTT
TRBJ2-7,16,TRBD2,TRBV11-3,NA,CASSLDGGRAEEEQYF,TGTGCCAGCAGCTTAGACGGCGGGAGGGCCGAGGAGGAGCAGTACTTC
TRBJ1-1,13,NA,TRBV5-4,NA,CASSSPGNTEAFF,TGTGCCAGCAGCTCCCCAGGGAACACTGAAGCTTTCTTT
TRBJ2-5,14,NA,TRBV5-6,NA,CASSIPRGGEPQYF,TGTGCCAGCAGCATCCCCCGGGGCGGGGAGCCCCAGTACTTC
TRBJ2-1,15,TRBD2,TRBV6-1,NA,CASRGTSGSGKEQFF,TGTGCCAGCCGTGGGACTAGCGGGAGCGGTAAGGAGCAGTTCTTC
TRBJ1-5,17,TRBD1,TRBV6-1,NA,CASSETAAGGLITPQHF,TGTGCCAGCAGTGAAACCGCCGCAGGGGGCCTTATCACACCCCAGCATTTT
TRBJ1-2,15,TRBD1,TRBV28,NA,CASSVPGQGGYGYTF,TGTGCCAGCAGTGTACCGGGACAGGGAGGTTATGGCTACACCTTC
TRBJ2-2,18,TRBD2,TRBV7-9,NA,CASSFALAGGPIAGELFF,TGTGCCAGCAGCTTCGCGCTAGCGGGAGGGCCGATAGCCGGGGAGCTGTTTTTT
TRBJ2-7,14,TRBD2,TRBV27,NA,CASSPGLATYEQYF,TGTGCCAGCAGTCCGGGACTAGCGACGTACGAGCAGTACTTC
TRBJ1-2,13,NA,TRBV5-4,NA,CASSLQDSYGYTF,TGTGCCAGCAGCTTGCAGGATTCGTATGGCTACACCTTC
TRBJ2-5,14,NA,TRBV2,once,CASRTITGGETQYF,TGTGCCAGCAGGACTATAACGGGGGGCGAGACCCAGTACTTC
TRBJ2-3,14,NA,TRBV28,NA,CASEGGGSTDTQYF,TGTGCCAGCGAGGGGGGGGGTTCCACAGATACGCAGTATTTT
TRBJ2-1,16,TRBD2,TRBV5-1,NA,CASSLTSGSSYNEQFF,TGCGCCAGCAGCCTGACTAGCGGGAGTTCCTACAATGAGCAGTTCTTC
TRBJ2-1,17,TRBD2,TRBV9,NA,CASSVGLAGTTYNEQFF,TGTGCCAGCAGCGTAGGACTAGCGGGAACCACCTACAATGAGCAGTTCTTC
TRBJ1-1,16,NA,TRBV4-3,few,CASSSTFEELNTEAFF,TGCGCCAGCAGCTCCACATTTGAGGAGTTGAACACTGAAGCTTTCTTT
TRBJ1-2,13,NA,TRBV30,NA,CAWTPRTTHGYTF,TGTGCCTGGACTCCCAGGACAACTCACGGCTACACCTTC
TRBJ2-1,16,NA,TRBV5-1,NA,CASSLEGESSYNEQFF,TGCGCCAGCAGCTTGGAGGGAGAAAGCTCCTACAATGAGCAGTTCTTC
TRBJ1-5,14,NA,TRBV7-8,few,CASRGTGFNQPQHF,TGTGCCAGCAGGGGCACGGGGTTCAATCAGCCCCAGCATTTT
TRBJ2-7,15,TRBD2,TRBV6-5,NA,CASSYSLGGAYEQYF,TGTGCCAGCAGTTACTCGCTTGGGGGGGCCTACGAGCAGTACTTC
TRBJ2-1,17,NA,TRBV11-3,once,CASSPPRRGSTHNEQFF,TGTGCCAGCAGCCCTCCCCGACGGGGGAGTACGCACAATGAGCAGTTCTTC
TRBJ1-3,12,NA,TRBV29-1,NA,CSVGTSWDTIYF,TGCAGCGTTGGGACAAGCTGGGACACCATATATTTT
TRBJ2-3,16,NA,TRBV18,NA,CASSPLRNGETDTQYF,TGTGCCAGCTCACCATTGAGAAACGGGGAGACAGATACGCAGTATTTT
TRBJ2-1,16,TRBD2,TRBV28,once,CASSPPGTSGYNEQFF,TGTGCCAGCAGCCCCCCCGGGACTAGCGGATACAATGAGCAGTTCTTC
TRBJ2-7,14,TRBD2,TRBV5-1,NA,CASSSTSGTYEQYF,TGCGCCAGCAGCTCGACTAGCGGGACCTACGAGCAGTACTTC
TRBJ2-3,14,TRBD1,TRBV6-1,NA,CASRRTGVSDTQYF,TGTGCCAGCAGGCGGACAGGGGTTAGCGATACGCAGTATTTT
TRBJ2-3,13,NA,TRBV18,NA,CASSLKAPTPQYF,TGTGCCAGCTCCCTAAAAGCACCCACCCCGCAGTATTTT
TRBJ2-2,18,TRBD1,TRBV9,NA,CASSVEVGGQEYTGELFF,TGTGCCAGCAGCGTAGAGGTGGGGGGACAGGAGTACACCGGGGAGCTGTTTTTT
TRBJ2-7,13,TRBD1,TRBV7-6,NA,CASSGTGTDEQYF,TGTGCCAGCAGCGGAACCGGGACAGATGAGCAGTACTTC
TRBJ2-1,16,TRBD2,TRBV9,NA,CASSVAGLAENGEQFF,TGTGCCAGCAGCGTAGCCGGACTAGCGGAGAACGGTGAGCAGTTCTTC
TRBJ2-5,13,TRBD1,TRBV19,few,CASRRTGEETQYF,TGTGCCAGTAGACGGACAGGGGAAGAGACCCAGTACTTC
TRBJ2-3,14,NA,TRBV6-4,once,CASSVTGYTDTQYF,TGTGCCAGCAGTGTGACGGGGTACACAGATACGCAGTATTTT
TRBJ2-7,12,NA,TRBV5-6,few,CASSLAVGEQYF,TGTGCCAGCAGCTTGGCGGTCGGCGAGCAGTACTTC
TRBJ2-7,15,TRBD2,TRBV28,NA,CASSSLSGAAYEQYF,TGTGCCAGCAGTTCCCTTAGCGGGGCCGCCTACGAGCAGTACTTC
TRBJ2-3,10,NA,TRBV20-1,NA,CSATTERRYF,TGCAGTGCTACGACAGAACGTCGATATTTT
TRBJ2-1,15,NA,TRBV7-9,NA,CASSLVRIFGNEQFF,TGTGCCAGCAGCTTAGTGCGGATTTTTGGGAATGAGCAGTTCTTC
TRBJ1-1,13,NA,TRBV28,NA,CASSPIRNTEAFF,TGTGCCAGCAGTCCAATCAGGAACACTGAAGCTTTCTTT
TRBJ2-7,14,TRBD2,TRBV7-8,NA,CASSLAPSGYEQYF,TGTGCCAGCAGCTTAGCGCCTAGCGGCTACGAGCAGTACTTC
TRBJ2-1,16,TRBD2,TRBV4-3,few,CASSQASGRALSEQFF,TGCGCCAGCAGCCAAGCTAGCGGGAGGGCCCTCAGTGAGCAGTTCTTC